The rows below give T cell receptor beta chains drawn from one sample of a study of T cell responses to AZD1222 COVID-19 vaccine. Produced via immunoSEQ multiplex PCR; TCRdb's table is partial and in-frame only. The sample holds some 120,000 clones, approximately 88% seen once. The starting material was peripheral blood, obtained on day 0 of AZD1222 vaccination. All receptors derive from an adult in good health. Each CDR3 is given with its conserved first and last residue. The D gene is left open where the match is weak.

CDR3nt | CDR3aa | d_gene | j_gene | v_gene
TGTGCCAGCAGCTCCGGCCGGGAGTTGAGCACAGATACGCAGTATTTT | CASSSGRELSTDTQYF | . | TRBJ2-3 | TRBV11-1
TGTGCCAGCAGCCAAGATGTACCCAGGGGAGGCGGCTACACCTTC | CASSQDVPRGGGYTF | . | TRBJ1-2 | TRBV14
TGTGCCAGCAGTTACTTCGGGGGGCCCTACGAGCAGTACTTC | CASSYFGGPYEQYF | . | TRBJ2-7 | TRBV6-5
TGTGCCAGCTCACCAGAGATCCGACAGGGCCCGACTGAAGCTTTCTTT | CASSPEIRQGPTEAFF | TRBD1 | TRBJ1-1 | TRBV18
TGTGCCAGCAGCCGATCCAGGGGCGGCTATGGCTACACCTTC | CASSRSRGGYGYTF | . | TRBJ1-2 | TRBV3-1/TRBV3-2
TGTGCCAGCAGTGGACTAGTTTCCGAGCAGTTCTTC | CASSGLVSEQFF | TRBD2 | TRBJ2-1 | TRBV12-3/TRBV12-4
TGCGCCAGCAGTCAAACAACCTCCCCTGGCGGGGTCTATGGCTACACCTTC | CASSQTTSPGGVYGYTF | . | TRBJ1-2 | TRBV23-1
TGTGCCAGTAGTATCCCGGGAGCGGTCTACAATGAGCAGTTCTTC | CASSIPGAVYNEQFF | . | TRBJ2-1 | TRBV19
TGTGCCAGCAGTTTCGCGAACCTCTACGAGCAGTACTTC | CASSFANLYEQYF | . | TRBJ2-7 | TRBV27
TGTGCCAGCAGCTTAGAGGCGTCGACTGAAGCTTTCTTT | CASSLEASTEAFF | . | TRBJ1-1 | TRBV7-3